The rows below give T cell receptor beta chains drawn from one sample of a study of B cell selection in AIRE deficiency. This table comes from immunoSEQ multiplex PCR, and its TCRdb copy is limited to in-frame clones, with some not included. This table holds about 18,000 clones, roughly 91% found once. Sequencing input: CD4+CD25+ Tregs sorted from PBMCs. The receptors come from a human donor in good health. The CDR3 runs from the conserved cysteine through the conserved F or W. The D gene is left open where the match is weak. Clone size is stated in some rows and not others, as once, few, many or a class when expanded.

D gene: -
V gene: TRBV4-1
J gene: TRBJ2-5
CDR3 length: 17
clone size: -
CDR3 DNA: TGCGCCAGCAGCTTTATAGGGGGGGGAGTGGGGCAAGAGACCCAGTACTTC
CDR3 protein: CASSFIGGGVGQETQYF

D gene: -
V gene: TRBV7-8
J gene: TRBJ2-3
CDR3 length: 16
clone size: -
CDR3 DNA: TGTGCCAGCAGCTACCCTATTTACGGTCGCACAGATACGCAGTATTTT
CDR3 protein: CASSYPIYGRTDTQYF

D gene: TRBD1
V gene: TRBV27
J gene: TRBJ2-7
CDR3 length: 15
clone size: -
CDR3 DNA: TGTGCCAGCAGTTCACCTACAGGGGGCCGGCCCGAGCAGTACTTC
CDR3 protein: CASSSPTGGRPEQYF

D gene: -
V gene: TRBV9
J gene: TRBJ2-5
CDR3 length: 14
clone size: -
CDR3 DNA: TGTGCCAGCAGCCTCGGACCTGGGGGAGAGACCCAGTACTTC
CDR3 protein: CASSLGPGGETQYF

D gene: TRBD1
V gene: TRBV25-1
J gene: TRBJ1-2
CDR3 length: 14
clone size: -
CDR3 DNA: TGTGCCAGCAGGGGCGGGACAGTCAACTATGGCTACACCTTC
CDR3 protein: CASRGGTVNYGYTF

D gene: -
V gene: TRBV2
J gene: TRBJ1-2
CDR3 length: 17
clone size: -
CDR3 DNA: TGTGCCAGCAGTGAAGCACCCAGCCCCAGAATTAACTATGGCTACACCTTC
CDR3 protein: CASSEAPSPRINYGYTF

D gene: -
V gene: TRBV28
J gene: TRBJ2-5
CDR3 length: 14
clone size: -
CDR3 DNA: TGTGCCAGCAGTTTACCGGACTATAAAGGGACCCAGTACTTC
CDR3 protein: CASSLPDYKGTQYF

D gene: TRBD1
V gene: TRBV6-6
J gene: TRBJ2-6
CDR3 length: 15
clone size: -
CDR3 DNA: TGTGCCAGCAGACCACAGGGGACTGGGGCCAACGTCCTGACTTTC
CDR3 protein: CASRPQGTGANVLTF

D gene: TRBD1
V gene: TRBV4-2
J gene: TRBJ2-1
CDR3 length: 21
clone size: -
CDR3 DNA: TGTGCCAGCAGCCAAGATTACGGAAGGACAGGGGCTCAACCAGGGGACAATGAGCAGTTCTTC
CDR3 protein: CASSQDYGRTGAQPGDNEQFF

D gene: TRBD1
V gene: TRBV5-5
J gene: TRBJ1-1
CDR3 length: 17
clone size: -
CDR3 DNA: TGTGCCAGCAGCCCGTTAGGGACAGGGGCCCGAAACACTGAAGCTTTCTTT
CDR3 protein: CASSPLGTGARNTEAFF

D gene: TRBD1
V gene: TRBV28
J gene: TRBJ2-7
CDR3 length: 16
clone size: once
CDR3 DNA: TGTGCCAGCAGTTCGAGGGGTGGGACAGCCCCCTACGAGCAGTACTTC
CDR3 protein: CASSSRGGTAPYEQYF

D gene: -
V gene: TRBV23-1
J gene: TRBJ2-7
CDR3 length: 16
clone size: -
CDR3 DNA: TGCGCCAGCAGTCAAAAGAGATCCCCAATCGTCTACGAGCAGTACTTC
CDR3 protein: CASSQKRSPIVYEQYF

D gene: -
V gene: TRBV2
J gene: TRBJ1-2
CDR3 length: 13
clone size: -
CDR3 DNA: TGTGCCAGCCAGAAGGGCTGGGAGTATGGCTACACCTTC
CDR3 protein: CASQKGWEYGYTF

D gene: TRBD2
V gene: TRBV5-1
J gene: TRBJ2-1
CDR3 length: 17
clone size: once
CDR3 DNA: TGCGCCAGCAGCTTGGGGGACGGACTAGCGTACTACAATGAGCAGTTCTTC
CDR3 protein: CASSLGDGLAYYNEQFF

D gene: TRBD1
V gene: TRBV5-1
J gene: TRBJ2-3
CDR3 length: 15
clone size: -
CDR3 DNA: TGTGCCAGCAGCACCTGGACAGGGGGGGACGATACGCAGTATTTT
CDR3 protein: CASSTWTGGDDTQYF

D gene: -
V gene: TRBV6-5
J gene: TRBJ2-7
CDR3 length: 11
clone size: -
CDR3 DNA: TGTGCCAGCAGTCTGGGCAACGAGCAGTACTTC
CDR3 protein: CASSLGNEQYF

D gene: TRBD2
V gene: TRBV11-2
J gene: TRBJ2-7
CDR3 length: 12
clone size: -
CDR3 DNA: TGTGCCAGCAGTAGACTAGCACTCGAGCAGTACTTC
CDR3 protein: CASSRLALEQYF

D gene: TRBD2
V gene: TRBV5-1
J gene: TRBJ2-1
CDR3 length: 18
clone size: -
CDR3 DNA: TGCGCCAGCAAGAGAAACGTGGGAGGGCCGGTTCGCCACAATGAGCAGTTCTTC
CDR3 protein: CASKRNVGGPVRHNEQFF

D gene: TRBD2
V gene: TRBV18
J gene: TRBJ2-3
CDR3 length: 15
clone size: -
CDR3 DNA: TGTGCCAGCTCACCTCTAGCGGGAGTACAAGATACGCAGTATTTT
CDR3 protein: CASSPLAGVQDTQYF

D gene: TRBD1
V gene: TRBV27
J gene: TRBJ1-4
CDR3 length: 15
clone size: -
CDR3 DNA: TGTGCCAGCAGTGGCAGGGGGCGCACTAATGAAAAACTGTTTTTT
CDR3 protein: CASSGRGRTNEKLFF

D gene: -
V gene: TRBV5-8
J gene: TRBJ2-3
CDR3 length: 14
clone size: -
CDR3 DNA: TGTGCCAGCAGTCCATCGGGAGCTACAGATACGCAGTATTTT
CDR3 protein: CASSPSGATDTQYF

D gene: TRBD2
V gene: TRBV5-1
J gene: TRBJ2-7
CDR3 length: 14
clone size: -
CDR3 DNA: TGCGCCAGCAGCCCCGGGACTAGCGATTGGGAGCAGTACTTC
CDR3 protein: CASSPGTSDWEQYF

D gene: -
V gene: TRBV5-1
J gene: TRBJ2-2
CDR3 length: 17
clone size: -
CDR3 DNA: TGCGCCAGCAGCCCCCTCTTTCGGCAGCCGAACACCGGGGAGCTGTTTTTT
CDR3 protein: CASSPLFRQPNTGELFF

D gene: TRBD1
V gene: TRBV10-3
J gene: TRBJ1-2
CDR3 length: 16
clone size: -
CDR3 DNA: TGTGCCATCAGCGCCGGGACAGGGGGCCCTAACTATGGCTACACCTTC
CDR3 protein: CAISAGTGGPNYGYTF

D gene: -
V gene: TRBV11-1
J gene: TRBJ2-7
CDR3 length: 15
clone size: -
CDR3 DNA: TGTGCCAGCAGCTTAGCCAAGGGACCTTCCTACGAGCAGTACTTC
CDR3 protein: CASSLAKGPSYEQYF

D gene: -
V gene: TRBV7-2
J gene: TRBJ2-1
CDR3 length: 15
clone size: -
CDR3 DNA: TGTGCCAGCACCTCAGGGGCAGGGGTCTACAATGAGCAGTTCTTC
CDR3 protein: CASTSGAGVYNEQFF

D gene: -
V gene: TRBV7-9
J gene: TRBJ2-1
CDR3 length: 18
clone size: -
CDR3 DNA: TGTGCCAGCAGCACCACTGGCGTGCTCCCGAGCTCCTACAATGAGCAGTTCTTC
CDR3 protein: CASSTTGVLPSSYNEQFF

D gene: TRBD1
V gene: TRBV28
J gene: TRBJ1-4
CDR3 length: 19
clone size: once
CDR3 DNA: TGTGCCAGCAGTTCCCCCTGGGACAGGGTGGGAACAACTAATGAAAAACTGTTTTTT
CDR3 protein: CASSSPWDRVGTTNEKLFF

D gene: -
V gene: TRBV18
J gene: TRBJ1-6
CDR3 length: 17
clone size: -
CDR3 DNA: TGTGCCAGCTCAAGGACTGGAGGGGGCTCCTATAATTCACCCCTCCACTTT
CDR3 protein: CASSRTGGGSYNSPLHF

D gene: -
V gene: TRBV7-9
J gene: TRBJ2-7
CDR3 length: 13
clone size: -
CDR3 DNA: TGTGCCAGCAATTACGGCCAAACCTACGAGCAGTACTTC
CDR3 protein: CASNYGQTYEQYF

D gene: -
V gene: TRBV19
J gene: TRBJ2-2
CDR3 length: 14
clone size: -
CDR3 DNA: TGTGCCAGTAGATTCACAGGGATCACCGGGGAGCTGTTTTTT
CDR3 protein: CASRFTGITGELFF

D gene: -
V gene: TRBV18
J gene: TRBJ2-5
CDR3 length: 12
clone size: -
CDR3 DNA: TGTGCCAGCTCCCCTTATGGAGAGACCCAGTACTTC
CDR3 protein: CASSPYGETQYF

D gene: TRBD2
V gene: TRBV19
J gene: TRBJ2-2
CDR3 length: 15
clone size: -
CDR3 DNA: TGTGCCAGTAGTTCCGGGACTACGAACACCGGGGAGCTGTTTTTT
CDR3 protein: CASSSGTTNTGELFF

D gene: -
V gene: TRBV29-1
J gene: TRBJ1-2
CDR3 length: 10
clone size: -
CDR3 DNA: TGCAGCGTCGGCCTCAGCGGCTACACCTTC
CDR3 protein: CSVGLSGYTF

D gene: -
V gene: TRBV7-9
J gene: TRBJ1-4
CDR3 length: 13
clone size: -
CDR3 DNA: TGTGCCAGTTCCGGGACGCGGTACGAAAAACTGTTTTTT
CDR3 protein: CASSGTRYEKLFF

D gene: -
V gene: TRBV15
J gene: TRBJ1-1
CDR3 length: 14
clone size: -
CDR3 DNA: TGTGCCACCAGCGCCTGGGCTATGAACACTGAAGCTTTCTTT
CDR3 protein: CATSAWAMNTEAFF

D gene: TRBD1
V gene: TRBV5-1
J gene: TRBJ2-7
CDR3 length: 14
clone size: -
CDR3 DNA: TGCGCCAGCAGCTTGGGAGGGACAGAATACGAGCAGTACTTC
CDR3 protein: CASSLGGTEYEQYF

D gene: TRBD2
V gene: TRBV4-1
J gene: TRBJ2-3
CDR3 length: 19
clone size: -
CDR3 DNA: TGCGCCAGCAGCCAAGATGAGGGACTAGCGGGAGGTCGGACAGATACGCAGTATTTT
CDR3 protein: CASSQDEGLAGGRTDTQYF

D gene: -
V gene: TRBV5-8
J gene: TRBJ1-2
CDR3 length: 13
clone size: -
CDR3 DNA: TGTGCCAGCAGCTTGGACAGGAACTATGGCTACACCTTC
CDR3 protein: CASSLDRNYGYTF

D gene: TRBD2
V gene: TRBV29-1
J gene: TRBJ2-1
CDR3 length: 16
clone size: -
CDR3 DNA: TGCAGCGTGCGCGGGACTAGCGGGAGTTCAATGGGGGAGCAGTTCTTC
CDR3 protein: CSVRGTSGSSMGEQFF

D gene: -
V gene: TRBV27
J gene: TRBJ1-2
CDR3 length: 14
clone size: -
CDR3 DNA: TGTGCCACCCGAGTAGCAGGGAAGGTCCATGGCTACACCTTC
CDR3 protein: CATRVAGKVHGYTF

D gene: -
V gene: TRBV10-3
J gene: TRBJ1-5
CDR3 length: 14
clone size: -
CDR3 DNA: TGTGCCATCAGTGGCATCGGAGGCAATCAGCCCCAGCATTTT
CDR3 protein: CAISGIGGNQPQHF

D gene: TRBD2
V gene: TRBV19
J gene: TRBJ2-1
CDR3 length: 16
clone size: -
CDR3 DNA: TGTGCCAGTCTTACCGTAGCGGGAGGGAGTTGGAATGAGCAGTTCTTC
CDR3 protein: CASLTVAGGSWNEQFF

D gene: -
V gene: TRBV20-1
J gene: TRBJ1-2
CDR3 length: 11
clone size: -
CDR3 DNA: TGCAGTGCTACAAAAAACTATGGCTACACCTTC
CDR3 protein: CSATKNYGYTF

D gene: -
V gene: TRBV5-6
J gene: TRBJ2-1
CDR3 length: 12
clone size: -
CDR3 DNA: TGTGCCAGCAGCTTACAGGCCGGTGAGCAGTTCTTC
CDR3 protein: CASSLQAGEQFF